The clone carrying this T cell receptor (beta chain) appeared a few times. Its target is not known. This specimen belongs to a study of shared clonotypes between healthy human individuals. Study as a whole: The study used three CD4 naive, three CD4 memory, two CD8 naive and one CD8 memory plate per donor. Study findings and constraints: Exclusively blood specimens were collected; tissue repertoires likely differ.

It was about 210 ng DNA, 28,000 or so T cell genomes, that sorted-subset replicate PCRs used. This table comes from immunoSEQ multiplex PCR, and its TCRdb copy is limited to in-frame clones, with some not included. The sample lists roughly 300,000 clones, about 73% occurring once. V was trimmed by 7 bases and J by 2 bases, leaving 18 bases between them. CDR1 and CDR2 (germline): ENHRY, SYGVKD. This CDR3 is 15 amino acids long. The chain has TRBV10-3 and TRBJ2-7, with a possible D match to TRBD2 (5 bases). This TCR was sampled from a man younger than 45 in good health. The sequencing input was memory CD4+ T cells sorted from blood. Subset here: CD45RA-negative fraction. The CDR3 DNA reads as TGTGCCATCACCTCGGAGGTACGAGGGCCCTACGAGCAGTACTTC. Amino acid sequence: CAITSEVRGPYEQYF.